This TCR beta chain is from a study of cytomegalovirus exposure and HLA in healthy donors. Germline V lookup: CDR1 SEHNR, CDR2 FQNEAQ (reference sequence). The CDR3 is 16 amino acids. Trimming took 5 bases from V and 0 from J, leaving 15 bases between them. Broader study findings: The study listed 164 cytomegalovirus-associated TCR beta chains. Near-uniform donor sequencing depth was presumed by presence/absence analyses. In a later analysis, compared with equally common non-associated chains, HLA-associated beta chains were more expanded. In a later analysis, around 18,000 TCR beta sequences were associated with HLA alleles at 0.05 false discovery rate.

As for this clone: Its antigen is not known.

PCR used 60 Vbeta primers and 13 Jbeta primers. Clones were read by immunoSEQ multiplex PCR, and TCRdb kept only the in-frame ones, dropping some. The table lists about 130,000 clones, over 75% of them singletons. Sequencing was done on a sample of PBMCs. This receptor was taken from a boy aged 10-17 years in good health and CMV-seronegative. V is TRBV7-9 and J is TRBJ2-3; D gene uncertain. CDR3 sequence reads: CASSPNPAASTDTQYF. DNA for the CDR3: TGTGCCAGCAGCCCAAACCCCGCGGCTAGCACAGATACGCAGTATTTT.